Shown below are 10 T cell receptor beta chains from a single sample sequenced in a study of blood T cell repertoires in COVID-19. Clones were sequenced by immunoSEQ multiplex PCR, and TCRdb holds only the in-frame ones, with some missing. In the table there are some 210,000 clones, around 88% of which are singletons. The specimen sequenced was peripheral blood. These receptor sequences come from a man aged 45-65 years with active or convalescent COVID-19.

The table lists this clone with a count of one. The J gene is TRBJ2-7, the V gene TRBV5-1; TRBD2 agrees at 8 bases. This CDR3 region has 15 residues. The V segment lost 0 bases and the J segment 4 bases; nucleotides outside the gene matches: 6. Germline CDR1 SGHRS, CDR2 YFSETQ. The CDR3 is CASSLDAGGSYEQYF. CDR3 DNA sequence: TGCGCCAGCAGCTTGGATGCGGGAGGCTCTTACGAGCAGTACTTC.

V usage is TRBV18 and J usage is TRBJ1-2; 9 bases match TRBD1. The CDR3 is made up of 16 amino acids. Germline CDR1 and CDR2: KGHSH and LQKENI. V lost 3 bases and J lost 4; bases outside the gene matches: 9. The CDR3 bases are TGTGCCAGCTCACCTACCGGGACAGGGAGCGCCTATGGCTACACCTTC. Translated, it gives CASSPTGTGSAYGYTF.

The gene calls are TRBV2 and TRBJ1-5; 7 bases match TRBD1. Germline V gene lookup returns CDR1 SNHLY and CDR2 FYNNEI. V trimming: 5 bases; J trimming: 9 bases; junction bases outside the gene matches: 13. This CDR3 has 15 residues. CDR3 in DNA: TGTGCCAGCAGTTTTCGGGACAGTAGTCTATGGCCCCAGCATTTT. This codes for CASSFRDSSLWPQHF.

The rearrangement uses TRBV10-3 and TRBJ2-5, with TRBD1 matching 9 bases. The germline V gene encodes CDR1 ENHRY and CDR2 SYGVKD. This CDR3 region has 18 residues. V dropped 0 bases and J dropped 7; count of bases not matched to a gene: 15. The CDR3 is CAISESGPPGQGVGTQYF. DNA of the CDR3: TGTGCCATCAGTGAGTCGGGCCCCCCGGGACAGGGTGTCGGGACCCAGTACTTC.

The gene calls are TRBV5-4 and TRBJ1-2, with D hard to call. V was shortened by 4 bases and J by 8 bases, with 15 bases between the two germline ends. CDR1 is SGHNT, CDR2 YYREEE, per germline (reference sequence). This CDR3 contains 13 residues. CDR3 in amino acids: CASSPDPAGGYTF. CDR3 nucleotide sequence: TGTGCCAGCAGCCCCGACCCGGCGGGGGGCTACACCTTC.

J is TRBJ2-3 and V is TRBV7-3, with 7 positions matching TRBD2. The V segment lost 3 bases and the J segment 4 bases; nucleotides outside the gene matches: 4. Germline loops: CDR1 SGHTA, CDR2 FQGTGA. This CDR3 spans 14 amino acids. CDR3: CASSLGGSADTQYF. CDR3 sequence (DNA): TGTGCCAGCAGCTTGGGCGGGAGCGCAGATACGCAGTATTTT.

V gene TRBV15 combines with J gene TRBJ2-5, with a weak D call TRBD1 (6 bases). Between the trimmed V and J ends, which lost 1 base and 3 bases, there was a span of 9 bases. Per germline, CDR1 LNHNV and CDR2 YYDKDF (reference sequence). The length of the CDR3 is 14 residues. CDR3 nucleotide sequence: TGTGCCACCAGCAGAGGGAACAGGGAAGAGACCCAGTACTTC. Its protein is CATSRGNREETQYF.

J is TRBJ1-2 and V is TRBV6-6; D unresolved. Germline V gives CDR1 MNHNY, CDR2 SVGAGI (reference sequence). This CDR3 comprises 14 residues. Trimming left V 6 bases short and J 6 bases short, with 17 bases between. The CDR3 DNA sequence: TGTGCCAGCAGATACCACACGGAGCGCCATGGCTACACCTTC. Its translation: CASRYHTERHGYTF.

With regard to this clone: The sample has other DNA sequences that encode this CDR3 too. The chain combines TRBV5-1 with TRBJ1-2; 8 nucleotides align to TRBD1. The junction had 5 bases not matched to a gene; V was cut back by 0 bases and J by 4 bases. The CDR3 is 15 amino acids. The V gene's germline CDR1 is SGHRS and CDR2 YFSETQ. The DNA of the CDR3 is TGCGCCAGCAGCTTGGCGGCAGGGGGCGGCTATGGCTACACCTTC. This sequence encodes CASSLAAGGGYGYTF. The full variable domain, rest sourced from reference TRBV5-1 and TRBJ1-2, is KAGVTQTPRYLIKTRGQQVTLSCSPISGHRSVSWYQQTPGQGLQFLFEYFSETQRNKGNFPGRFSGRQFSNSRSEMNVSTLELGDSALYLCASSLAAGGGYGYTFGSGTRLTVV.

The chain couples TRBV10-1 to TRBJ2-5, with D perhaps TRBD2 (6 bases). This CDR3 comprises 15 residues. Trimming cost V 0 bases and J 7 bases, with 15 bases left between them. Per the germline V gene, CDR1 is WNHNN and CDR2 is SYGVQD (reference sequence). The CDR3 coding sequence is TGCGCCAGCAGTGAGTCGAACGGGGGTACAGGGACCCAGTACTTC. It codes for CASSESNGGTGTQYF.